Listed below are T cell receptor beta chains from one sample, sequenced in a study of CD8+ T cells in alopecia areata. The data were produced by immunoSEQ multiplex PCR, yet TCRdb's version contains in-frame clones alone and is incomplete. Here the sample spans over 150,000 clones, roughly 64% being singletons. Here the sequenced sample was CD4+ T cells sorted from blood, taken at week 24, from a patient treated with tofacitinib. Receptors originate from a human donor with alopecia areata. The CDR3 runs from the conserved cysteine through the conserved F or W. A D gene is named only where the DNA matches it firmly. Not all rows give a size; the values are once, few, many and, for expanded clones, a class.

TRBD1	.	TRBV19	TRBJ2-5	CASNDRGLGQETQYF	TGTGCCAGTAATGACAGGGGGCTGGGGCAAGAGACCCAGTACTTC
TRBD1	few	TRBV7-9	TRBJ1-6	CASSSSGQPPPLHF	TGTGCCAGCAGCTCTTCGGGACAGCCTCCACCCCTCCACTTT
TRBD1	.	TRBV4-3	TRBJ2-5	CASSRLQGRLETQYF	TGCGCCAGCAGCCGCCTACAGGGGCGGTTGGAGACCCAGTACTTC
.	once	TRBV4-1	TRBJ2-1	CASSQASGSGPYNEQFF	TGCGCCAGCAGCCAAGCAAGTGGCAGCGGACCTTACAATGAGCAGTTCTTC
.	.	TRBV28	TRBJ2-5	CASSPIFELETQYF	TGTGCCAGCAGCCCCATTTTCGAACTGGAGACCCAGTACTTC
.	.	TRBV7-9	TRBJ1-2	CASTSRDLSLYTF	TGTGCCAGCACCTCCCGGGACCTCTCGTTGTACACCTTC
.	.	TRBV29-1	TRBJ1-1	CSVGHQNTEAFF	TGCAGCGTTGGACATCAGAACACTGAAGCTTTCTTT
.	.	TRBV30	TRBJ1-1	CAWSVKANTEAFF	TGTGCCTGGAGTGTAAAGGCGAACACTGAAGCTTTCTTT
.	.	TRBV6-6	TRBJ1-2	CASSLSTGWGNYGYTF	TGTGCCAGCAGTTTATCTACGGGATGGGGTAACTATGGCTACACCTTC
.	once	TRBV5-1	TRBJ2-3	CASSFTQTTDTQYF	TGCGCCAGCAGCTTTACCCAAACCACAGATACGCAGTATTTT
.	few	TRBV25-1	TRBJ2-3	CASSERRGDTDTQYF	TGTGCCAGCAGTGAACGTAGGGGGGACACAGATACGCAGTATTTT